The 26 T cell receptor beta chains below come from one sample, sequenced in a study of T cell responses to AZD1222 COVID-19 vaccine. The data were produced by immunoSEQ multiplex PCR, yet TCRdb's version contains in-frame clones alone and is incomplete. The table has 66,000 or so clones, about 88% seen once. The source was peripheral blood, collected on day 0 of AZD1222 vaccination. The receptors were sampled from an adult in good health.

V gene TRBV6-5 combines with J gene TRBJ1-3, with 8 bases aligning to TRBD1. The V segment lost 4 bases and the J segment 8 bases; nucleotides outside the gene matches: 7. Germline CDR1 is MNHEY and CDR2 is SVGAGI. The CDR3 is 14 residues long. CDR3 DNA sequence: TGTGCCAGCAGTTCACAGGGGGTTCGGGACACCATATATTTT. This translates into CASSSQGVRDTIYF.

This chain links TRBV10-3 with TRBJ1-2, with D possibly matching TRBD1 (6 bases). The CDR3 spans 13 residues. In germline, CDR1 is ENHRY, CDR2 SYGVKD. Trimming removed 5 bases from V and 6 bases from J, with 13 bases in between. CDR3 in amino acids: CAISMTGENGYTF. DNA for the CDR3: TGTGCCATCAGTATGACAGGAGAAAATGGCTACACCTTC.

This clone showed up just once. This rearrangement joins TRBV19 to TRBJ2-1; a weak D match, TRBD1 (6 bases). With 1 base removed from V and 7 bases from J, the gap between germline ends came to 17 bases. CDR3 size: 16 residues. Germline-derived CDR1 and CDR2 are LNHDA and SQIVND (reference sequence). CDR3 nucleotide sequence: TGTGCCAGTAGTATAGGCCCACGGACAGAAGGAAATGAGCAGTTCTTC. Its protein is CASSIGPRTEGNEQFF.

This chain links TRBV19 with TRBJ1-5; TRBD1 aligns across 8 bases. Per the germline V gene, CDR1 is LNHDA and CDR2 is SQIVND (reference sequence). V lost 3 bases, J lost 10 bases, and 11 bases stayed unmatched. This CDR3 contains 15 residues. The CDR3 sequence is CASSMTGQAISPQHF. Here the CDR3 DNA reads TGTGCCAGTAGTATGACGGGACAGGCTATCAGCCCCCAGCATTTT.

V is TRBV30 and J is TRBJ1-1; the D gene is possibly TRBD1 (6 bases). The germline CDR1 and CDR2 sequences are GTSNPN and SVGIG (reference sequence). V lost 5 bases to trimming and J lost 1 base, with 14 bases between them. The CDR3 is 14 residues long. CDR3 sequence (DNA): TGTGCCTGGGACCTGGGGGGGCCGAACACTGAAGCTTTCTTT. Translating gives CAWDLGGPNTEAFF.

The chain uses TRBV28 and TRBJ2-1, with 7 bases matching TRBD2. Germline-derived CDR1 and CDR2 are MDHEN and SYDVKM. V lost 2 bases, J lost 7 bases, and 11 bases stayed unmatched. The CDR3 consists of 16 residues. CDR3 DNA sequence: TGTGCCAGCAGTTTACCGTCAGGGAGGGGTAGAAATGAGCAGTTCTTC. Residues: CASSLPSGRGRNEQFF.

Of note for this clone: A much larger clone differs from this one at a single base, so this may be a read error. In the same sample, other DNA sequences code for this CDR3. The chain combines TRBV19 with TRBJ2-7; 15 bases are a match to TRBD2. Germline V gives CDR1 LNHDA, CDR2 SQIVND (reference sequence). This CDR3 has 21 amino acids. The DNA of the CDR3 is TGTGCCAGCTCTAGGGGGACTAGCGGGAGGCTTACCCGTGAGATCGCCTACGAACAGTACTTC. Translated, it gives CASSRGTSGRLTREIAYEQYF.

This clone showed up just a few times. The gene calls are TRBV9 and TRBJ2-2; 13 nucleotides line up with TRBD2. The CDR3 spans 19 residues. Trimming at V came to 4 bases and at J to 1 base, leaving 10 bases not matched to a gene. Germline-derived CDR1 and CDR2 are SGDLS and YYNGEE. The DNA for the CDR3 is TGTGCCAGCAGCTCGGCCGGGACTAGCGGGACCGGGAACACCGGGGAGCTGTTTTTT. Its protein product is CASSSAGTSGTGNTGELFF.

This clone was recorded once. J is TRBJ2-3 and V is TRBV29-1; D not certain. The V gene's germline CDR1 is SQVTM and CDR2 ANQGSEA. Trimming removed 3 bases from V and 5 bases from J, with 12 bases in between. This CDR3 has 13 amino acids. The CDR3 nucleotides are TGCAGCGTTGACTGGCAGGCCATAGATACGCAGTATTTT. Protein product: CSVDWQAIDTQYF.

This chain uses TRBV5-6 with TRBJ2-5, with D tentatively TRBD1 or TRBD2 (5 bases each). This CDR3 has 12 amino acids. Between the trimmed V and J ends, which lost 0 bases and 9 bases, there was a span of 9 bases. Germline V lookup: CDR1 SGHDT, CDR2 YYEEEE. The CDR3 DNA follows: TGTGCCAGCAGCTTGGAGGGGACCCCCCAGTACTTC. The encoded protein is CASSLEGTPQYF.

This clone was observed a single time. The rearrangement uses TRBV29-1 and TRBJ2-5; possibly TRBD1 or TRBD2 for D (7 bases each). CDR1 is SQVTM and CDR2 is ANQGSEA in the germline V gene. The CDR3 covers 15 residues. V lost 6 bases, J lost 0 bases, and 17 bases lay in between. CDR3 region: CSVRGGTAYQETQYF. The CDR3 DNA sequence: TGCAGCGTGAGGGGGGGGACAGCTTACCAAGAGACCCAGTACTTC.

The V gene is TRBV5-1, the J gene TRBJ2-5, with 13 bases lining up with TRBD2. The CDR3 covers 18 residues. Germline CDR1 and CDR2: SGHRS and YFSETQ. The trim removed 4 bases at V and 4 bases at J, leaving 13 bases unmatched. DNA for the CDR3: TGCGCCAGCAGCACCCGACTAGCGGGAGGAGGGCATGGAGAGACCCAGTACTTC. This sequence encodes CASSTRLAGGGHGETQYF.

This chain links TRBV9 with TRBJ2-1; 11 bases agree with TRBD2. Germline V gene sequence: CDR1 SGDLS, CDR2 YYNGEE. V shed 4 bases, J shed 1 base, and the junction held 1 base outside the gene matches. The CDR3 runs 15 residues. CDR3 amino acids: CASSPSGGSYNEQFF. Written as DNA, the CDR3 is TGTGCCAGCAGCCCTAGCGGGGGGTCCTACAATGAGCAGTTCTTC.

The V gene is TRBV19, the J gene TRBJ1-5; TRBD1 is a possible D gene (5 bases). The CDR3 runs 16 residues. Looked up from germline, CDR1 is LNHDA and CDR2 is SQIVND (reference sequence). V shed 6 bases and J shed 1 base, with 16 bases lying between them. CDR3 amino acids: CASRPGGDWSNQPQHF. DNA of the CDR3: TGTGCCAGTAGGCCGGGGGGAGATTGGAGCAATCAGCCCCAGCATTTT.

The chain employs TRBV29-1 and TRBJ1-2; D is perhaps TRBD1 (5 bases). V gave up 2 bases and J gave up 10 bases, with 11 bases separating them. CDR3 size: 11 residues. From germline, CDR1 is SQVTM and CDR2 ANQGSEA. CDR3: CSVERGANYTF. CDR3 bases: TGCAGCGTTGAAAGGGGTGCTAACTACACCTTC.

This chain connects TRBV6-2 or TRBV6-3 to TRBJ1-1; D is unresolved. This CDR3 has 13 residues. Trimming shortened V by 6 bases and J by 0 bases, and 8 bases separated the two germline ends. Looked up from germline, CDR1 is MNHEY and CDR2 is SVGEGT. The CDR3 spells CASSPFMNTEAFF. The DNA for the CDR3 is TGTGCCAGCAGCCCATTCATGAACACTGAAGCTTTCTTT.

The J gene is TRBJ1-5, the V gene TRBV28; D gene uncertain. Germline CDR1 and CDR2: MDHEN and SYDVKM. The CDR3 is made up of 12 amino acids. Trimming removed 4 bases from V and 4 bases from J, with 5 bases in between. DNA of the CDR3: TGTGCCAGCAGTTGGGTTAATCAGCCCCAGCATTTT. Amino acids: CASSWVNQPQHF.

A single count supports this clone. This rearrangement joins TRBV10-3 to TRBJ1-5; D not resolved. The CDR3 spans 17 residues. Trimming removed 0 bases at V and 2 bases at J, with 14 bases between. Germline values: CDR1 ENHRY, CDR2 SYGVKD. The chain's CDR3 is CAISESLPSRGNQPQHF. The DNA of the CDR3 is TGTGCCATCAGTGAGTCATTACCCTCCCGGGGCAATCAGCCCCAGCATTTT.

V gene TRBV11-3 combines with J gene TRBJ2-2, with D possibly called TRBD1 or TRBD2 (5 bases each). The CDR3 is 18 amino acids. V was trimmed by 1 base and J by 3 bases, leaving 18 bases between them. The germline CDR1 and CDR2 sequences are SGHNT and YENEEA. CDR3 DNA sequence: TGTGCCAGCAGCTTAGGGGGCTTACTAGTATCGTACACCGGGGAGCTGTTTTTT. This encodes CASSLGGLLVSYTGELFF.

This clone is labeled as large. The genes are TRBV29-1 and TRBJ2-7, with D unclear. The length of the CDR3 is 12 residues. Trimming removed 5 bases from V and 2 bases from J, with 10 bases in between. Germline lookup yields CDR1 SQVTM and CDR2 ANQGSEA. The CDR3 is CSVFDGTYEQYF. The CDR3 DNA is TGCAGCGTTTTTGACGGTACCTACGAGCAGTACTTC.

A note on this clone: Relative to the germline gene, one junction end is altered; a read error may explain this. The chain's CDR3 is CASSLAGHSDQPQHF. DNA for the CDR3: TGCGCCAGCAGCTTGGCCGGACATAGCGATCAGCCCCAGCATTTT. This chain uses TRBV5-1 with TRBJ1-5, with D possibly TRBD1 on 5 matching bases. The CDR3 is 15 residues long. CDR1 and CDR2 (germline): SGHRS, YFSETQ.

V usage is TRBV10-1 and J usage is TRBJ2-1; tentative D call: TRBD2 (5 bases). Trimming took 8 bases from V and 4 from J, leaving 15 bases between them. Per germline, CDR1 WNHNN and CDR2 SYGVQD (reference sequence). The CDR3 spans 14 residues. The CDR3 region is CASGLSGDYNEQFF. As DNA, the CDR3 is TGCGCCAGCGGATTGAGCGGAGATTACAATGAGCAGTTCTTC.

The V and J genes are TRBV10-1 and TRBJ1-3; D remains unclear. Trimming left V 5 bases short and J 0 bases short, with 5 bases between. This CDR3 spans 13 amino acids. Germline CDR1 reads WNHNN; CDR2 reads SYGVQD (reference sequence). The DNA of the CDR3 is TGCGCCAGCAGTATCAACTCTGGAAACACCATATATTTT. Translated, it gives CASSINSGNTIYF.

V usage is TRBV20-1 and J usage is TRBJ1-2, with no clear D. The CDR3 covers 11 residues. The germline V gene encodes CDR1 DFQATT and CDR2 SNEGSKA (reference sequence). V shed 1 base and J shed 7 bases, with 7 bases lying between them. The CDR3 DNA sequence: TGCAGTGCTAGAGTCCCTAGTGGCTACACCTTC. This gives the protein CSARVPSGYTF.

V usage is TRBV15 and J usage is TRBJ1-4; possibly TRBD1 for D (6 bases). The CDR3 consists of 15 residues. In germline, CDR1 is LNHNV, CDR2 YYDKDF (reference sequence). V gave up 4 bases and J gave up 4 bases, with 13 bases separating them. The CDR3 DNA follows: TGTGCCACCAGCAACCAACAGGGATTTAATGAAAAACTGTTTTTT. Translating gives CATSNQQGFNEKLFF.

This rearrangement joins TRBV24-1 to TRBJ1-1; D gene unclear. Germline loops: CDR1 KGHDR, CDR2 SFDVKD. Trimming pared 2 bases from V and 8 bases from J, leaving 11 bases between. The CDR3 has 13 residues. The CDR3 DNA is TGTGCCACCAGTGATTCTTATTCTGGGGAAGCTTTCTTT. It encodes CATSDSYSGEAFF.